Presented here are 20 T cell receptor beta chains from one specimen sequenced in a study of shared clonotypes between healthy human individuals. Sequenced by immunoSEQ multiplex PCR; TCRdb stores in-frame clones only, minus some. The table lists some 2,100,000 clones, 90% to 96% of them singletons. Sequencing was done on a sample of naive CD4+ T cells sorted from blood. Subset noted: CD45RA+ positively selected. These receptors were taken from a young man in good health.

This chain uses TRBV30 with TRBJ2-7, with D unresolved. Germline V gene sequence: CDR1 GTSNPN, CDR2 SVGIG (reference sequence). The ends were cut back, 2 bases at V and 1 base at J, with 12 bases in the middle. The CDR3 contains 14 residues. The CDR3 region is CAWSSRGRSYEQYF. CDR3 in DNA: TGTGCCTGGAGTTCTCGTGGACGGTCCTACGAGCAGTACTTC.

This chain connects TRBV6-5 to TRBJ1-1; D gene uncertain. Germline CDR1 MNHEY, CDR2 SVGAGI. V was cut by 4 bases and J by 6 bases, with 9 bases left in between. The CDR3 covers 12 residues. The CDR3 sequence: CASSSTTSEAFF. For the CDR3, the DNA is TGTGCCAGCAGTTCAACGACATCTGAAGCTTTCTTT.

The chain recombines TRBV5-4 with TRBJ1-2, with no clear D. The CDR3 spans 13 residues. Trimming stripped 5 bases from V and 3 bases from J, with 11 bases between. Germline CDR1 is SGHNT and CDR2 is YYREEE (reference sequence). The CDR3, as DNA: TGTGCCAGCAGTCGGGCCGAGGACTATGGCTACACCTTC. Protein: CASSRAEDYGYTF. The variable domain in full, with the rest retrieved from reference TRBV5-4 and TRBJ1-2, is ETGVTQSPTHLIKTRGQQVTLRCSSQSGHNTVSWYQQALGQGPQFIFQYYREEENGRGNFPPRFSGLQFPNYSSELNVNALELDDSALYLCASSRAEDYGYTFGSGTRLTVV.

This chain links TRBV30 with TRBJ2-7; D unclear. V was trimmed by 0 bases and J by 0 bases, leaving 6 bases between them. The germline V gene encodes CDR1 GTSNPN and CDR2 SVGIG (reference sequence). CDR3 length: 13 amino acids. CDR3 nucleotides: TGTGCCTGGAGTGTTTACAGCTCCTACGAGCAGTACTTC. Translating gives CAWSVYSSYEQYF.

The rearrangement links TRBV18 to TRBJ1-2; D gene ambiguous. CDR1 KGHSH and CDR2 LQKENI come from the germline V gene. The CDR3 extends over 15 amino acids. The ends were cut back, 2 bases at V and 7 bases at J, with 17 bases in the middle. The CDR3 DNA sequence: TGTGCCAGCTCACCAACTTCCCCCGACTTTAGTGGCTACACCTTC. This translates into CASSPTSPDFSGYTF.

This rearrangement joins TRBV6-5 to TRBJ2-7; D assignment may be TRBD1 or TRBD2 (5 bases each). The V end was cut by 3 bases, the J end by 2 bases, with 11 bases between. The CDR3 totals 14 residues. CDR1 is MNHEY and CDR2 is SVGAGI in the germline V gene. CDR3 DNA: TGTGCCAGCAGTTATGGGACCGGGCCCTACGAGCAGTACTTC. It is translated as CASSYGTGPYEQYF.

This chain uses TRBV7-9 with TRBJ1-1; no clear D gene. V dropped 7 bases and J dropped 5 bases, with 20 bases sitting between them. CDR3 length: 15 amino acids. CDR1 is SEHNR, CDR2 FQNEAQ, per germline (reference sequence). CDR3: CASTLWSGFGTEAFF. The CDR3 DNA reads TGTGCCAGCACCCTCTGGTCGGGGTTTGGGACTGAAGCTTTCTTT.

The chain recombines TRBV5-1 with TRBJ2-6, with unresolved D. The germline V gene encodes CDR1 SGHRS and CDR2 YFSETQ. The V end was cut by 4 bases, the J end by 2 bases, with 19 bases between. The CDR3 contains 18 residues. CDR3 sequence reads: CASSRSIDLEPGANVLTF. The CDR3 DNA follows: TGCGCCAGCAGCCGCTCCATTGATCTGGAACCTGGGGCCAACGTCCTGACTTTC. The full variable domain, in which reference TRBV5-1 and TRBJ2-6 provide the parts outside the CDR3, is KAGVTQTPRYLIKTRGQQVTLSCSPISGHRSVSWYQQTPGQGLQFLFEYFSETQRNKGNFPGRFSGRQFSNSRSEMNVSTLELGDSALYLCASSRSIDLEPGANVLTFGAGSRLTVL.

The chain combines TRBV6-1 with TRBJ1-4; D is undetermined. This CDR3 is built from 15 residues. CDR1 MNHNS and CDR2 SASEGT come from the germline V gene. V shed 2 bases and J shed 3 bases, with 10 bases lying between them. The CDR3 reads CASSERPAANEKLFF. For the CDR3, the DNA is TGTGCCAGCAGTGAAAGGCCGGCGGCTAATGAAAAACTGTTTTTT.

This clone was recorded once. The V call is TRBV6-5, the J call TRBJ2-3; the D gene is possibly TRBD2 (5 bases). Germline loops: CDR1 MNHEY, CDR2 SVGAGI. CDR3 length: 14 amino acids. Trimming removed 10 bases at V and 0 bases at J, with 14 bases between. CDR3 sequence: CATRLGLSTDTQYF. The CDR3 DNA follows: TGTGCCACCAGGCTAGGACTTAGCACAGATACGCAGTATTTT.

The chain is built from TRBV6-1 and TRBJ1-2, with D possibly matching TRBD1 (6 bases). V shed 1 base and J shed 4 bases, with 16 bases lying between them. Germline CDR1 is MNHNS and CDR2 is SASEGT. This CDR3 has 16 residues. DNA for the CDR3: TGTGCCAGCAGTGAAGGGTGGCAGGGGAAAACCTATGGCTACACCTTC. Residues: CASSEGWQGKTYGYTF.

The V call is TRBV7-9, the J call TRBJ2-1; 7 positions agree with TRBD2. The CDR3 runs to 16 residues. J gave up 0 bases and V 4 bases, and 6 bases lay outside the gene matches. Germline values: CDR1 SEHNR, CDR2 FQNEAQ (reference sequence). As DNA, the CDR3 is TGTGCCAGCAGCTCCGACGCGGGAGACTCCTACAATGAGCAGTTCTTC. Translation: CASSSDAGDSYNEQFF.

About this clone itself: This sample includes further DNA sequences coding for the same CDR3. V usage is TRBV6-5 and J usage is TRBJ1-5, with D possibly TRBD1 on 5 matching bases. V was pared by 6 bases and J by 4 bases, with 10 bases between. CDR1 and CDR2 (germline): MNHEY, SVGAGI. The CDR3 runs to 13 residues. CDR3 in DNA: TGTGCCAGCAGCAGGGACGGGAATCAGCCCCAGCATTTT. It is translated as CASSRDGNQPQHF.

This chain connects TRBV7-6 to TRBJ1-6; D is perhaps TRBD1 (6 bases). This CDR3 comprises 14 residues. Trimming removed 5 bases from V and 5 bases from J, with 10 bases in between. Germline lookup yields CDR1 SGHVS and CDR2 FNYEAQ. DNA of the CDR3: TGTGCCAGCAGCCCCGGGACAAATAATTCACCCCTCCACTTT. It yields the protein CASSPGTNNSPLHF.

The chain uses TRBV5-1 and TRBJ2-5; D is possibly TRBD2 (6 bases). CDR3 length: 15 amino acids. Germline CDR1 SGHRS, CDR2 YFSETQ. Trimming took off 4 bases at V and 1 base at J, with 14 bases between the two ends. The CDR3 sequence: CASSATGTLQETQYF. The CDR3 DNA follows: TGCGCCAGCAGCGCGACCGGGACTCTCCAAGAGACCCAGTACTTC.

V gene TRBV7-2 combines with J gene TRBJ2-1, with D hard to call. Trimming took off 1 base at V and 4 bases at J, with 11 bases between the two ends. CDR3 size: 15 residues. From germline, CDR1 is SGHTA and CDR2 FQGNSA. The CDR3 DNA is TGTGCCAGCAGCTTAGACTTGGGCGGATACAATGAGCAGTTCTTC. As protein: CASSLDLGGYNEQFF. Full variable domain (outside the CDR3, taken from reference TRBV7-2 and TRBJ2-1): GAGVSQSPSNKVTEKGKDVELRCDPISGHTALYWYRQSLGQGLEFLIYFQGNSAPDKSGLPSDRFSAERTGGSVSTLTIQRTQQEDSAVYLCASSLDLGGYNEQFFGPGTRLTVL.

The rearrangement links TRBV4-3 to TRBJ2-3, with 9 bases aligning to TRBD2. This CDR3 is 17 amino acids long. The junction had 6 bases not matched to a gene; V was cut back by 0 bases and J by 2 bases. CDR1 is LGHNA and CDR2 is YSLEER in the germline V gene. CDR3 sequence: CASSQDLGLAITDTQYF. Written as DNA, the CDR3 is TGCGCCAGCAGCCAAGATCTGGGACTAGCAATCACAGATACGCAGTATTTT.

This chain joins TRBV4-1 and TRBJ2-3; possible D gene TRBD1, 6 bases. This CDR3 region has 14 residues. Looked up from germline, CDR1 is MGHRA and CDR2 is YSYEKL. V was clipped by 4 bases and J by 6 bases, with 14 bases between them. The CDR3 sequence: CASSPRDTIDTQYF. CDR3 bases: TGCGCCAGCAGCCCCCGGGACACTATCGATACGCAGTATTTT.

This clone has just one count. This sequence joins TRBV27 and TRBJ1-1, with TRBD1 as a possible D gene (6 bases). V lost 6 bases, J lost 3 bases, and 14 bases lay in between. Germline V lookup: CDR1 MNHEY, CDR2 SMNVEV (reference sequence). The CDR3 totals 14 residues. DNA for the CDR3: TGTGCCAGCAGCTCGCAGGGGACGGACACTGAAGCTTTCTTT. Protein sequence: CASSSQGTDTEAFF.

The CDR3 loop is CASSLQQGALAFF. The CDR3 region has the DNA TGCGCCAGCAGCTTGCAGCAGGGCGCGTTAGCTTTCTTT. The J gene is TRBJ1-1, the V gene TRBV5-1, with a possible D match to TRBD1 (5 bases). Germline lookup yields CDR1 SGHRS and CDR2 YFSETQ. CDR3 size: 13 residues. The ends were cut back, 1 base at V and 10 bases at J, with 14 bases in the middle.